The 16 T cell receptor beta chains reported below all come from one sample, sequenced in a study of T cell changes during pregnancy in multiple sclerosis. The protocol was immunoSEQ multiplex PCR, while the TCRdb copy is restricted to in-frame clones and leaves out a portion. The sample lists about 45,000 clones; around nine tenths were seen once. Here the sequenced sample was peripheral blood, taken in the first trimester of pregnancy. The source is a female donor with multiple sclerosis, enrolled in a pregnancy study.

The chain employs TRBV18 and TRBJ1-1; D is perhaps TRBD1 (5 bases). V shed 3 bases and J shed 1 base, with 12 bases lying between them. The CDR3 has 15 amino acids. The V gene's germline CDR1 is KGHSH and CDR2 LQKENI. This CDR3 reads CASSPVRDWNTEAFF. Here the CDR3 DNA reads TGTGCCAGCTCACCGGTCCGGGACTGGAACACTGAAGCTTTCTTT.

J is TRBJ2-3 and V is TRBV27; D gene unclear. Germline CDR1 MNHEY, CDR2 SMNVEV (reference sequence). This CDR3 has 15 amino acids. Trimming left V 7 bases short and J 5 bases short, with 19 bases between. CDR3 amino acids: CASKRKSVGGDTQYF. Written as DNA, the CDR3 is TGTGCCAGCAAGCGTAAATCGGTAGGTGGAGATACGCAGTATTTT.

The chain is built from TRBV7-3 and TRBJ2-1; 7 bases fit TRBD1. Germline V gene lookup returns CDR1 SGHTA and CDR2 FQGTGA. The CDR3 runs to 13 residues. V lost 3 bases and J lost 9; bases outside the gene matches: 5. This CDR3 reads CASSFQTGTEQFF. Written as DNA, the CDR3 is TGTGCCAGCAGCTTCCAGACAGGGACTGAGCAGTTCTTC.

This clone was detected once. The chain recombines TRBV5-1 with TRBJ2-7, with TRBD1 as a possible D gene (5 bases). Per the germline V gene, CDR1 is SGHRS and CDR2 is YFSETQ. The V end was cut by 4 bases, the J end by 2 bases, with 13 bases between. The CDR3 consists of 14 residues. DNA for the CDR3: TGCGCCAGCAGCCAGGACACGGACGCCTACGAGCAGTACTTC. Encoded protein: CASSQDTDAYEQYF.

The rearrangement joins TRBV5-6 to TRBJ1-5, with D possibly matching TRBD1 (5 bases). From germline, CDR1 is SGHDT and CDR2 YYEEEE. Trimming left V 2 bases short and J 6 bases short, with 9 bases between. The CDR3 spans 13 residues. CDR3 sequence reads: CASSFVGGQPQHF. The CDR3 nucleotides read TGTGCCAGCAGCTTCGTCGGGGGTCAGCCCCAGCATTTT.

This rearrangement joins TRBV6-5 to TRBJ2-2; 11 bases are shared with TRBD2. This CDR3 has 15 residues. The junction had 8 bases not matched to a gene; V was cut back by 7 bases and J by 7 bases. From germline, CDR1 is MNHEY and CDR2 SVGAGI. CDR3 nucleotide sequence: TGTGCCAGCAAAAATAGCGGGGGGGTTAACGGGGAGCTGTTTTTT. It yields the protein CASKNSGGVNGELFF.

This sequence joins TRBV5-6 and TRBJ1-2; 7 positions match TRBD1. V dropped 0 bases and J dropped 7; count of bases not matched to a gene: 6. Per germline, CDR1 SGHDT and CDR2 YYEEEE. The CDR3 runs to 14 residues. Written as DNA, the CDR3 is TGTGCCAGCAGCTTGGGGTACAGGGGAGGTGGCTACACCTTC. Translating it yields CASSLGYRGGGYTF.

The chain uses TRBV7-2 and TRBJ2-7; TRBD2 aligns across 9 bases. CDR3 length equals 16 residues. From germline, CDR1 is SGHTA and CDR2 FQGNSA. Losses at the gene ends were 5 bases for V and 0 bases for J; bases not matched to a gene: 8. CDR3 nucleotide sequence: TGTGCCAGCAGCCGGAGGAGCGGGGGGAGCTCCTACGAGCAGTACTTC. Protein: CASSRRSGGSSYEQYF.

This sequence joins TRBV5-1 and TRBJ1-4, with TRBD1 identical over 8 bases. The CDR3 has 13 amino acids. The germline CDR1 and CDR2 sequences are SGHRS and YFSETQ. With 0 bases clipped from V and 14 bases from J, the junction kept 6 bases outside the gene matches. The DNA of the CDR3 is TGCGCCAGCAGCTTGGTCAGGGGGCTGGGGCTGTTTTTT. This gives the protein CASSLVRGLGLFF.

This rearrangement joins TRBV6-1 to TRBJ2-5, with 14 bases aligning to TRBD2. V lost 4 bases, J lost 2 bases, and 0 bases stayed unmatched. Germline V gene data show CDR1 as MNHNS and CDR2 as SASEGT. The CDR3 totals 15 residues. The DNA of the CDR3 is TGTGCCAGCAGTGGACTAGCGGGGGGGCAAGAGACCCAGTACTTC. Translation: CASSGLAGGQETQYF.

V gene TRBV29-1 combines with J gene TRBJ1-2; TRBD1 matches 7 bases. The V and J ends lost 6 bases and 0 bases, in that order; junction bases with no gene match: 7. There are 14 residues in the CDR3. Germline V gene lookup returns CDR1 SQVTM and CDR2 ANQGSEA. CDR3: CSVLDREANYGYTF. The CDR3 region has the DNA TGCAGCGTCCTAGACAGGGAAGCTAACTATGGCTACACCTTC.

The chain carries TRBV7-9 and TRBJ1-5; D possibly corresponds to TRBD1 (5 bases). V was pared by 1 base and J by 9 bases, with 7 bases between. Germline values: CDR1 SEHNR, CDR2 FQNEAQ (reference sequence). The CDR3 length is 12 residues. The CDR3 loop reads CASSLGGGPQHF. For the CDR3, the DNA is TGTGCCAGCAGCTTAGGCGGGGGGCCCCAGCATTTT.

The rearrangement joins TRBV18 to TRBJ2-5, with TRBD1 matching over 8 bases. The V and J ends lost 2 bases and 7 bases, in that order; junction bases with no gene match: 6. The CDR3 is made up of 14 amino acids. The germline CDR1 and CDR2 sequences are KGHSH and LQKENI. In DNA form, the CDR3 reads TGTGCCAGCTCACCAACGGACAGGGACGTGACCCAGTACTTC. It yields the protein CASSPTDRDVTQYF.

The gene calls are TRBV2 and TRBJ1-2; 9 bases agree with TRBD1. CDR1 and CDR2 from the germline V gene are SNHLY and FYNNEI. J lost 2 bases, V lost 6 bases, and 13 bases had no gene match. The CDR3 is made up of 17 amino acids. CDR3 in DNA: TGTGCCAGCAGCGTCCCCGGGACAGGGCGATCAAACTATGGCTACACCTTC. It translates to CASSVPGTGRSNYGYTF.

This chain uses TRBV18 with TRBJ1-1; no definite D call. From germline, CDR1 is KGHSH and CDR2 LQKENI. V dropped 2 bases and J dropped 0 bases, with 13 bases sitting between them. The CDR3 consists of 16 residues. The CDR3 coding sequence is TGTGCCAGCTCACCATGGCCCCGCGGGATGAACACTGAAGCTTTCTTT. This codes for CASSPWPRGMNTEAFF.

The J gene is TRBJ2-7, the V gene TRBV29-1; D is possibly TRBD1 (6 bases). Trimming removed 5 bases from V and 5 bases from J, with 16 bases in between. Germline V lookup: CDR1 SQVTM, CDR2 ANQGSEA. The CDR3 consists of 13 residues. The CDR3 spells CSVLQGWRNEQYF. DNA of the CDR3: TGCAGCGTTCTTCAGGGGTGGAGGAACGAGCAGTACTTC.